The text below deals with one TCR beta chain. Its antigen specificity is not known. The source of the sample is a study of monozygotic twins with inflammatory bowel disease (dated by TCRdb to between 2017 and 2020). For the study in its entirety: In total, roughly 30 monozygotic twin pairs made up the full study: 19 Danish pairs, all IBD-discordant, plus nine German pairs, of which four were IBD-concordant and five were IBD-discordant. Within discordant pairs, disease-associated traits were sought mainly by comparing IBD patients with their genetically identical healthy co-twins. Each individual had, on average, about 151 000 unique TCRalpha sequences and 181 000 unique TCRbeta sequences available for analysis. Results and caveats for the whole study, not just this receptor: Different T cell subtypes could not be distinguished in the analysis. Because patients received different immunosuppressive treatments, the repertoires may have picked up extra background noise and variability between individuals. No single strong signal or clonotype linked to IBD turned up in the results, so the idea that one exists was not supported. A decrease in TCRbeta repertoire diversity, as measured by inverse Simpson index, was observed in IBD patients compared with their healthy co-twins. IBD patients shared fewer clonotypes with other individuals than healthy twins did, most markedly in patients showing signs of disease activity. Repertoire similarity did not differ between concordant and discordant twins, possibly due to limited statistical power.

The CDR1 and CDR2 encoded by the germline V gene are SGHAT and FQNNGV. The CDR3 numbers 16 residues from cysteine through phenylalanine. No coding sequence is recorded. The library was built by means of 5' RACE. Each TCR library was prepared from about 3.5 ug of total RNA. For each sample, cDNA was synthesized in eight separate reactions using SMARTScribe reverse transcriptase. During cDNA synthesis, unique molecular identifiers containing a 6-nucleotide sample barcode were introduced by template switching. Two nested PCRs of approximately 16 and 10 cycles amplified the TCRalpha and TCRbeta cDNA, and bead purification followed each PCR. Before amplification, cDNA was treated with uracil DNA-glycosylase and purified using the QIAquick PCR purification kit. The second PCR added Illumina TruSeq-compatible adapters along with sample-specific barcodes. Library quality and concentration were checked on TapeStation and Qubit, and libraries were pooled at 5 ng each. The pooled libraries were sequenced with 2 x 100 bp reads and custom sequencing primers on an Illumina HiSeq2500 single-index Rapid Run. The source study handled its data this way. UMI-based consensus assembly with MiGEC version 1.2.6 was used to correct PCR and sequencing errors. MiXCR version 2.1.1 was used for V(D)J alignment, clonotype assembly and CDR3 extraction. To normalise gene usage, clonotype sharing and MAIT/NKT TCR abundance, the analysis used the top 1000, 10 000 and 20 000 clonotypes per sample. Diversity was computed as the inverse Simpson index with the vegan R package after downsampling to 27 000 UMIs. Statistical testing used paired Mann-Whitney U tests on the discordant twin pairs and applied Benjamini-Hochberg correction for multiple testing. Once TCRdb had reprocessed the reads, it stored one entry per CDR3 protein sequence and supplied no DNA. The V and J calls and clone size are TCRdb's, not the authors'. The sample table on file contains about 160,000 distinct CDR3 sequences. The ten largest clones take up 2% to 2.5% of the sample.

From each donor, a roughly 2.7 ml peripheral blood sample was collected into PAXgene tubes and kept at -80 degrees C. Total RNA was isolated from whole blood with the PAXgene blood miRNA kit on an automated QIAcube, without T cell sorting. Peripheral blood from monozygotic twin pairs concordant or discordant for inflammatory bowel disease was subjected to deep TCRalpha and TCRbeta repertoire profiling with unique molecular barcoding. Smoking habits were recorded for all twin pairs, and each individual was classified as a current, former or never smoker. The receptor's source is a human donor with ulcerative colitis or Crohn's disease, or a healthy co-twin of an affected twin (not recorded which). The V gene is TRBV11-2 and the J gene is TRBJ2-3; lacking DNA, the TRBD2 call made by TCRdb goes unchecked. Sequences were obtained from blood. The CDR3 loop reads CASSLDLSGRGDTQYF.